Below are 16 T cell receptor beta chains sequenced from a single sample in a study of PD-1 blockade in classical Hodgkin lymphoma. Libraries were prepared by immunoSEQ multiplex PCR; TCRdb keeps only in-frame clonotypes and omits some of them. Of fewer than 30,000 clones in the sample, 80% to 90% were seen once. Sample time point: newly diagnosed, previously untreated cHL patient sample. By magnetic negative selection, CD4+ T cells were purified from thawed PBMCs. Sequenced material: CD4+ T cells from blood. These receptor sequences come from a human donor with classical Hodgkin lymphoma.

The V gene is TRBV5-1, the J gene TRBJ2-3, with D maybe TRBD2 (6 bases). The germline CDR1 and CDR2 sequences are SGHRS and YFSETQ. V lost 0 bases and J 0 bases, leaving 11 bases between the germline ends. The length of the CDR3 is 16 residues. Here the CDR3 DNA reads TGCGCCAGCAGCTTGGCCGGGGGTGCAAGCACAGATACGCAGTATTTT. Translation: CASSLAGGASTDTQYF.

The chain has TRBV7-2 and TRBJ2-7, with 9 bases aligning to TRBD1. The germline CDR1 and CDR2 sequences are SGHTA and FQGNSA. There are 16 residues in the CDR3. V lost 5 bases and J lost 7; bases outside the gene matches: 15. The CDR3 DNA reads as TGTGCCAGCAGCCCCACCGGCGGGACAGGGTACTTGGAGCAGTACTTC. Encoded protein: CASSPTGGTGYLEQYF.

This clone was picked up one time. The chain joins TRBV28 to TRBJ1-2, with a tentative D call TRBD1 (5 bases). The germline V gene encodes CDR1 MDHEN and CDR2 SYDVKM. V gave up 3 bases and J gave up 8 bases, with 10 bases separating them. The CDR3 length is 12 residues. CDR3 bases: TGTGCCAGCAGTTTCACAAGGGGCGGCTACACCTTC. This translates into CASSFTRGGYTF.

The V and J genes are TRBV27 and TRBJ2-5; 11 bases match TRBD2. This CDR3 is built from 15 residues. CDR1 and CDR2 (germline): MNHEY, SMNVEV (reference sequence). Losses at the gene ends were 9 bases for V and 4 bases for J; bases not matched to a gene: 10. DNA for the CDR3: TGTGCCAGTGGAGCATCTAGCGGGAGGACAGAGACCCAGTACTTC. This encodes CASGASSGRTETQYF.

CDR3 residues: CASSSLRGVDEQFF. DNA for the CDR3: TGTGCCAGCAGTTCCCTGCGGGGAGTGGATGAGCAGTTCTTC. V gene TRBV6-6 combines with J gene TRBJ2-1, with a weak D call TRBD2 (6 bases). The germline CDR1 and CDR2 sequences are MNHNY and SVGAGI (reference sequence). The V and J ends lost 4 bases and 8 bases respectively, with 15 bases between them. The CDR3 extends over 14 amino acids.

This clone was detected only once. The chain employs TRBV10-2 and TRBJ2-7, with D possibly being TRBD1 (5 bases). V dropped 7 bases and J dropped 2 bases, with 18 bases sitting between them. CDR1 WSHSY and CDR2 SAAADI come from the germline V gene. The length of the CDR3 is 15 residues. CDR3: CASKPTLGVAYEQYF. CDR3 in DNA: TGCGCCAGCAAACCTACTCTAGGGGTGGCCTACGAGCAGTACTTC.

The chain is built from TRBV2 and TRBJ2-6; 12 bases fit TRBD1. This CDR3 has 15 amino acids. The V and J ends lost 11 bases and 4 bases, in that order; junction bases with no gene match: 6. Per germline, CDR1 SNHLY and CDR2 FYNNEI. The CDR3 is CAGGQGALGANVLTF. CDR3 coding DNA: TGTGCCGGGGGACAGGGGGCTTTGGGGGCCAACGTCCTGACTTTC.

A single count supports this clone. CDR3 bases: TGCAGCGGAGGTAACACCGGGGAGCTGTTTTTT. Its translation: CSGGNTGELFF. This chain connects TRBV29-1 to TRBJ2-2; D uncertain. The CDR3 sequence is 11 residues long. Germline CDR1 and CDR2: SQVTM and ANQGSEA. Trimming pared 7 bases from V and 2 bases from J, leaving 5 bases between.

This chain links TRBV7-2 with TRBJ2-5, with D tentatively TRBD2 (6 bases). Germline loops: CDR1 SGHTA, CDR2 FQGNSA. Between the trimmed V and J ends, which lost 3 bases and 5 bases, there was a span of 16 bases. CDR3 size: 15 residues. This chain's CDR3 is CASSFVAGRGETQYF. The DNA for the CDR3 is TGTGCCAGCAGCTTTGTCGCCGGGAGAGGTGAGACCCAGTACTTC.

V usage is TRBV19 and J usage is TRBJ2-5; 7 nucleotides match TRBD2. Per germline, CDR1 LNHDA and CDR2 SQIVND (reference sequence). The CDR3 is 14 amino acids. The V and J ends lost 6 bases and 2 bases, in that order; junction bases with no gene match: 6. CDR3 in DNA: TGTGCCAGTAGCCGGGGGGACTATCAAGAGACCCAGTACTTC. The encoded protein is CASSRGDYQETQYF.

The chain recombines TRBV4-1 with TRBJ2-1, with D perhaps matching TRBD2 (6 bases). The germline gives CDR1 MGHRA, CDR2 YSYEKL. Trimming cost V 1 base and J 0 bases, with 10 bases left between them. CDR3 size: 16 residues. DNA for the CDR3: TGCGCCAGCAGCCAAGTACGGGGGTCCTCCTACAATGAGCAGTTCTTC. It specifies CASSQVRGSSYNEQFF.

This rearrangement joins TRBV10-3 to TRBJ1-2, with a possible D match to TRBD1 (6 bases). Trimming pared 6 bases from V and 13 bases from J, leaving 27 bases between. The CDR3 spans 15 residues. Germline assignment: CDR1 ENHRY and CDR2 SYGVKD. The CDR3 DNA reads as TGTGCCATCAGCGGGGGGCCCGACGCCCCACGTACGGCCACCTTC. Its translation is CAISGGPDAPRTATF.

This chain joins TRBV6-5 and TRBJ1-4; no clear D. V lost 5 bases and J lost 8, with 12 bases in between. The CDR3 has 13 residues. The germline V gene encodes CDR1 MNHEY and CDR2 SVGAGI. The CDR3 reads CASSRVHGEKLFF. CDR3 nucleotide sequence: TGTGCCAGCAGTCGCGTACATGGCGAAAAACTGTTTTTT.

The rearrangement joins TRBV6-6 to TRBJ2-5, with D unclear. Germline CDR1 is MNHNY and CDR2 is SVGAGI (reference sequence). Deletions cut 0 bases from V and 2 bases from J, with 10 bases between. This CDR3 spans 15 amino acids. The CDR3 reads CASSYSRIGQETQYF. The DNA of the CDR3 is TGTGCCAGCAGTTACTCGAGGATAGGGCAAGAGACCCAGTACTTC.

This chain links TRBV7-3 with TRBJ2-1; tentatively, D is TRBD1 (6 bases). The length of the CDR3 is 14 residues. V shed 6 bases and J shed 1 base, with 10 bases lying between them. The germline V gene has CDR1 SGHTA and CDR2 FQGTGA. CDR3 sequence: CASSSGQSYNEQFF. The CDR3 DNA is TGTGCCAGCAGTTCCGGACAGTCCTACAATGAGCAGTTCTTC.

The chain is built from TRBV10-3 and TRBJ1-1; tentative D call: TRBD1 (5 bases). This CDR3 is built from 13 residues. Germline-derived CDR1 and CDR2 are ENHRY and SYGVKD. V was clipped by 2 bases and J by 7 bases, with 11 bases between them. The CDR3 loop is CAISEARGVEAFF. The DNA for the CDR3 is TGTGCCATCAGTGAGGCGAGGGGCGTTGAAGCTTTCTTT.